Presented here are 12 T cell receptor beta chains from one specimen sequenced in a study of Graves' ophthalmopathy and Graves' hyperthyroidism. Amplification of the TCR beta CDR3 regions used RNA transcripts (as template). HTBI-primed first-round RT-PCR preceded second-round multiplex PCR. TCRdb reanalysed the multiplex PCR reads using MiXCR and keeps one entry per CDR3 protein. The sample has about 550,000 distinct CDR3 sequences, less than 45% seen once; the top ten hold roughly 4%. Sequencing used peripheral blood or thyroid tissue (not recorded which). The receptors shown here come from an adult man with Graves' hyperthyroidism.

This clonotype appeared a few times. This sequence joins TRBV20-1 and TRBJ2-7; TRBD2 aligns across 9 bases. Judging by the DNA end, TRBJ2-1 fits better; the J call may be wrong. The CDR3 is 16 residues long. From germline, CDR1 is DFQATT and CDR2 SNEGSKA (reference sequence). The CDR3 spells CSARDGAGGLYNEQFF. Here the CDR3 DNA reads TGCAGTGCTAGAGATGGGGCGGGGGGGCTTTACAATGAGCAGTTCTTC.

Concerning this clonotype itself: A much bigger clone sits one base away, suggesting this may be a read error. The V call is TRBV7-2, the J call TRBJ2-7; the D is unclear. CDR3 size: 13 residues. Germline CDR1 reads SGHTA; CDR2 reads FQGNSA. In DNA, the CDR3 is TGTGCCTGCAGCCGCGGTGACTCCTACGAGCAGTACTTC. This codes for CACSRGDSYEQYF. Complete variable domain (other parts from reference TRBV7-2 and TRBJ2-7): GAGVSQSPSNKVTEKGKDVELRCDPISGHTALYWYRQSLGQGLEFLIYFQGNSAPDKSGLPSDRFSAERTGGSVSTLTIQRTQQEDSAVYLCACSRGDSYEQYFGPGTRLTVT.

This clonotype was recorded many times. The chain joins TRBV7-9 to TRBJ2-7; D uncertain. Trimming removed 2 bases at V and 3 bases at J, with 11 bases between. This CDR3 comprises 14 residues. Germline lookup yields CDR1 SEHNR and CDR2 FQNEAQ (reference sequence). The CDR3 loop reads CASSLPLGNYEQYF. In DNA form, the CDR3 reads TGTGCCAGCAGCTTACCCCTAGGAAACTACGAGCAGTACTTC.

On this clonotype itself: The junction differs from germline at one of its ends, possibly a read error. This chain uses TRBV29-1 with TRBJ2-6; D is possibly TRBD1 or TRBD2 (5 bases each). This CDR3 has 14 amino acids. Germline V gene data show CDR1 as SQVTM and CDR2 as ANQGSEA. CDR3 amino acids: CSVVGEPGANVLTF. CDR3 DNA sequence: TGCAGCGTTGTGGGGGAGCCTGGGGCTAACGTCCTGACTTTC.

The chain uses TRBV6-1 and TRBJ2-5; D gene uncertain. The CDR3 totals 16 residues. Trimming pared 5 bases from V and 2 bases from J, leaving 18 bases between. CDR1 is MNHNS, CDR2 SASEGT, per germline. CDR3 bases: TGTGCCAGCAGTTACCGCTTGAACCGTATTCAAGAGACCCAGTACTTC. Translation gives CASSYRLNRIQETQYF.

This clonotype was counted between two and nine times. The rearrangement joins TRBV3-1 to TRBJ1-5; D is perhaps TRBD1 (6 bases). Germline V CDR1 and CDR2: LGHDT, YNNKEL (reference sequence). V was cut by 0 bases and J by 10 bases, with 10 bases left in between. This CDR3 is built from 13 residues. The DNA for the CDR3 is TGTGCCAGCAGCCAAGATTGGGGGCATCCCCAGCATTTT. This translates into CASSQDWGHPQHF.

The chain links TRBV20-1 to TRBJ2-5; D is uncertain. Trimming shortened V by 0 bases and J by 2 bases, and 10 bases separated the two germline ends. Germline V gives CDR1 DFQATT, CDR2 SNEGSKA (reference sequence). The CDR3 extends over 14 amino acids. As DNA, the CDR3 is TGCAGTGCTAGAGATAGTCTCGGACAAGAGACCCAGTACTTC. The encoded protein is CSARDSLGQETQYF.

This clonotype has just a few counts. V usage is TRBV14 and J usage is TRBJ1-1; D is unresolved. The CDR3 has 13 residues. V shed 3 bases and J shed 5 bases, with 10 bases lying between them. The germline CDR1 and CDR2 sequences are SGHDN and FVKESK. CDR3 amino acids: CASSQEVRTEAFF. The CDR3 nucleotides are TGTGCCAGCAGCCAGGAAGTTAGGACTGAAGCTTTCTTT.

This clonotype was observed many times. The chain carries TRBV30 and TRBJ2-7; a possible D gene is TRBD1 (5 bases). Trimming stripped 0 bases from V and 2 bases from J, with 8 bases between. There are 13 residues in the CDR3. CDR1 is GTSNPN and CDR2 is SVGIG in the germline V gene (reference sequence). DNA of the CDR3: TGTGCCTGGAGTGTACCAGGGACCTACGAGCAGTACTTC. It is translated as CAWSVPGTYEQYF.

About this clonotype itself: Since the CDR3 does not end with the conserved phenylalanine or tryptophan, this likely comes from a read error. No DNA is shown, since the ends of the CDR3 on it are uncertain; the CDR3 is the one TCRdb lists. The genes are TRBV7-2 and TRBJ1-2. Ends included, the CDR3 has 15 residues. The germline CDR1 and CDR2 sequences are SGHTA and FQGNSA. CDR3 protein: CASSVVDNDSYGHTS.

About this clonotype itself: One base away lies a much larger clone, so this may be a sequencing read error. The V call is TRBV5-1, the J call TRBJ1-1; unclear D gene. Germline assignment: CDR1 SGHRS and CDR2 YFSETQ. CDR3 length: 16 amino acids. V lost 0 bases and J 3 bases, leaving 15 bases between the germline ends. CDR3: CASSLARGMRDTEAFF. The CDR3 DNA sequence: TGCGCCAGCAGCTTGGCTCGGGGAATGAGGGACACTGAAGCTTTCTTT.

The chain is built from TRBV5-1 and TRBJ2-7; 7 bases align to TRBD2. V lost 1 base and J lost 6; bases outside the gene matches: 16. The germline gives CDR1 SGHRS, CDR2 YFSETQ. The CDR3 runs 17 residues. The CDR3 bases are TGCGCCAGCAGCTTGAGCGGGGTAGGCAGGGTAGCGTTCGAGCAGTACTTC. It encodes CASSLSGVGRVAFEQYF. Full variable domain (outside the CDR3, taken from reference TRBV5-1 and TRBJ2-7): KAGVTQTPRYLIKTRGQQVTLSCSPISGHRSVSWYQQTPGQGLQFLFEYFSETQRNKGNFPGRFSGRQFSNSRSEMNVSTLELGDSALYLCASSLSGVGRVAFEQYFGPGTRLTVT.